The rows below give T cell receptor beta chains drawn from one sample of a study of CD8+ T cells in alopecia areata. Sequencing was performed with immunoSEQ multiplex PCR; in TCRdb, only in-frame clones are kept and a portion is missing. The sample has about 64,000 clones, more than 45% seen once; the top ten hold around 21%. Sequencing used CD8+ T cells sorted from blood, obtained at approximately week 39, from a patient treated with tofacitinib. The receptors were sampled from a human donor with alopecia areata. Both conserved end residues are part of each CDR3. Each record gives: CDR3 DNA, CDR3 protein, D gene, V gene, clone size, J gene. The D gene is left open where the match is weak. A row's size may be missing; if present it is once, few, many or a size class.

CDR3 DNA: TGTGCCAGCAGTTACACACGGGAAGGCAATGAGCAGTTCTTC; CDR3 protein: CASSYTREGNEQFF; D gene: .; V gene: TRBV7-2; clone size: few; J gene: TRBJ2-1
CDR3 DNA: TGTGCCAGCAGGGATTTGTCGGGGTATGAAAAACTGTTTTTT; CDR3 protein: CASRDLSGYEKLFF; D gene: .; V gene: TRBV25-1; clone size: .; J gene: TRBJ1-4
CDR3 DNA: TGTGCCAGCAGCTTATGGTCTGGGCGATCTAATGAAAAACTGTTTTTT; CDR3 protein: CASSLWSGRSNEKLFF; D gene: .; V gene: TRBV7-3; clone size: .; J gene: TRBJ1-4
CDR3 DNA: TGTGCCATCGAAGGGACAGCAAGTTCCGGGGAGCTGTTTTTT; CDR3 protein: CAIEGTASSGELFF; D gene: TRBD1; V gene: TRBV7-9; clone size: .; J gene: TRBJ2-2
CDR3 DNA: TGCAGCGTTTACTATGAGGTTAGAGGTAGCACCGGGGAGCTGTTTTTT; CDR3 protein: CSVYYEVRGSTGELFF; D gene: .; V gene: TRBV29-1; clone size: .; J gene: TRBJ2-2
CDR3 DNA: TGTGCCAGCAGCCCTGGTCGCGGGGCGTCCGAGCAGTACTTC; CDR3 protein: CASSPGRGASEQYF; D gene: .; V gene: TRBV7-6; clone size: .; J gene: TRBJ2-7
CDR3 DNA: TGCAGCGTTGAAGATACCGGGACAGGGGGCTACAATGAGCAGTTCTTC; CDR3 protein: CSVEDTGTGGYNEQFF; D gene: TRBD1; V gene: TRBV29-1; clone size: .; J gene: TRBJ2-1
CDR3 DNA: TGTGCCAGCAGCGTCGACTGGTCCAATGAGCAGTTCTTC; CDR3 protein: CASSVDWSNEQFF; D gene: .; V gene: TRBV9; clone size: few; J gene: TRBJ2-1
CDR3 DNA: TGCAGCGTTGGGTCAGGGACAGGGAAACAGACCCAGTACTTC; CDR3 protein: CSVGSGTGKQTQYF; D gene: TRBD1; V gene: TRBV29-1; clone size: few; J gene: TRBJ2-5
CDR3 DNA: TGTGCCAGCAGCCAAGACGTGAGCCGAGAGACCCAGTACTTC; CDR3 protein: CASSQDVSRETQYF; D gene: .; V gene: TRBV4-2; clone size: .; J gene: TRBJ2-5
CDR3 DNA: TGTGCCAGCAGTAATCCAGGGGTGAACACTGAAGCTTTCTTT; CDR3 protein: CASSNPGVNTEAFF; D gene: .; V gene: TRBV25-1; clone size: .; J gene: TRBJ1-1
CDR3 DNA: TGTGCCAGTAGTACTGACAGCCTATCCTCCTACAATGAGCAGTTCTTC; CDR3 protein: CASSTDSLSSYNEQFF; D gene: .; V gene: TRBV19; clone size: many; J gene: TRBJ2-1
CDR3 DNA: TGCGCCAGCAGTGAGCCGGGACAGGAAGCTTTCTTT; CDR3 protein: CASSEPGQEAFF; D gene: TRBD1; V gene: TRBV10-1; clone size: .; J gene: TRBJ1-1
CDR3 DNA: TGTGCCAGCAGTTTATGGCTAGAGGCCAAAAACATTCAGTACTTC; CDR3 protein: CASSLWLEAKNIQYF; D gene: .; V gene: TRBV28; clone size: few; J gene: TRBJ2-4
CDR3 DNA: TGCAGCGTTGAAGACCCGCGGGTTGCCCGCACAGATACGCAGTATTTT; CDR3 protein: CSVEDPRVARTDTQYF; D gene: .; V gene: TRBV29-1; clone size: .; J gene: TRBJ2-3
CDR3 DNA: TGTGCCTGGAAACGAGGGCAGGGAGGTTACGAGCAGTACTTC; CDR3 protein: CAWKRGQGGYEQYF; D gene: .; V gene: TRBV30; clone size: .; J gene: TRBJ2-7
CDR3 DNA: TGTGCCAGCAGTGTCGACTCCACGACCCTGATAGGTAGTAGTGAGCAGTTCTTC; CDR3 protein: CASSVDSTTLIGSSEQFF; D gene: .; V gene: TRBV6-1; clone size: .; J gene: TRBJ2-1
CDR3 DNA: TGTGCCAGCAGTTTACAAGGGCCTAGCTCCTACAATGAGCAGTTCTTC; CDR3 protein: CASSLQGPSSYNEQFF; D gene: .; V gene: TRBV28; clone size: .; J gene: TRBJ2-1
CDR3 DNA: TGTGCCAGCAGTACCTCTCAAGAGACCCAGTACTTC; CDR3 protein: CASSTSQETQYF; D gene: .; V gene: TRBV6-5; clone size: once; J gene: TRBJ2-5
CDR3 DNA: TGTGCCAGCAGCCCGGCCGGGCTAGCGGTAGCGAGGGCGTACTTC; CDR3 protein: CASSPAGLAVARAYF; D gene: TRBD2; V gene: TRBV7-9; clone size: .; J gene: TRBJ2-7
CDR3 DNA: TGCAGCGTTGAAGAAGCCAGGCCGGAGACCCAGTACTTC; CDR3 protein: CSVEEARPETQYF; D gene: .; V gene: TRBV29-1; clone size: few; J gene: TRBJ2-5
CDR3 DNA: TGTGCCAGCAGCGGAGACAGGGTGGGGGCGAGCTACACCTTC; CDR3 protein: CASSGDRVGASYTF; D gene: TRBD1; V gene: TRBV9; clone size: .; J gene: TRBJ1-2
CDR3 DNA: TGTGCCAGCAGTTTGGGGGACAGGAATGAAAAACTGTTTTTT; CDR3 protein: CASSLGDRNEKLFF; D gene: TRBD1; V gene: TRBV6-5; clone size: .; J gene: TRBJ1-4
CDR3 DNA: TGTGCCAGCAGTGTAGGGCTAGCGGAGGGGAATGAGCAGTTCTTC; CDR3 protein: CASSVGLAEGNEQFF; D gene: TRBD2; V gene: TRBV2; clone size: .; J gene: TRBJ2-1
CDR3 DNA: TGCAGCGTTGAATGGGGGGCGCAGTACTTC; CDR3 protein: CSVEWGAQYF; D gene: .; V gene: TRBV29-1; clone size: few; J gene: TRBJ2-7
CDR3 DNA: TGCGCCAGCAGAGTACAGGGGGCATCCTCCTACGAGCAGTACTTC; CDR3 protein: CASRVQGASSYEQYF; D gene: TRBD1; V gene: TRBV4-1; clone size: .; J gene: TRBJ2-7
CDR3 DNA: TGCGCCAGCTCGGGGTCTAGCGGAGAAGAGACCCAGTACTTC; CDR3 protein: CASSGSSGEETQYF; D gene: TRBD2; V gene: TRBV5-1; clone size: .; J gene: TRBJ2-5
CDR3 DNA: TGTGCCAGCAGCACTGCCAGCGGGGAGCAGTACTTC; CDR3 protein: CASSTASGEQYF; D gene: .; V gene: TRBV5-6; clone size: .; J gene: TRBJ2-7
CDR3 DNA: TGTGCCAGCAGCTTAGTGGGCGGCCCCCTCGCTACGCAGTATTTT; CDR3 protein: CASSLVGGPLATQYF; D gene: .; V gene: TRBV7-2; clone size: .; J gene: TRBJ2-3
CDR3 DNA: TGTGCCAGCAGCCCGCAGGGTGGGAACGAGCAGTACTTC; CDR3 protein: CASSPQGGNEQYF; D gene: .; V gene: TRBV4-2; clone size: .; J gene: TRBJ2-7
CDR3 DNA: TGCGCCAGCAGCCAAGATCGCGGGAGGGCCCTCAATGAGCAGTTCTTC; CDR3 protein: CASSQDRGRALNEQFF; D gene: TRBD2; V gene: TRBV7-3; clone size: .; J gene: TRBJ2-1